This T cell receptor (beta chain) derives from a study of shared clonotypes between healthy human individuals. With regard to this clone: Its target is not known.

The J segment lost 4 bases and the V segment lost 1 base, leaving 12 bases of the junction unmatched. Germline CDR1 ENHRY, CDR2 SYGVKD. This CDR3 region has 18 residues. Profiled with immunoSEQ multiplex PCR; TCRdb holds only in-frame clones, not every one. This table has roughly 700,000 clones, less than 95% appearing once. General study results and limits: Among four donors, around 5% of naive CD4 clonotypes were found in common.

V usage is TRBV10-3 and J usage is TRBJ2-4; 8 bases align to TRBD2. Sequences were obtained from memory CD8+ T cells from PBMCs. Specified subset: CD45RO+ cells pooled with CCR7-negative TemRA cells. This receptor was taken from a man between 18 and 29 years old in good health. Some clones in this sample may be carry-over from other donors' samples. CDR3 DNA sequence: TGTGCCATCAGTGAGTGTAAGAAGGGGACTAGAGGAAAAAACATTCAGTACTTC. Translation: CAISECKKGTRGKNIQYF.